This T cell receptor beta chain was retrieved from a study of blood T cell repertoires in COVID-19. Overall study: The United States, Italy and Spain provided the acute and convalescent COVID-19 samples. Sample material is recorded as cDNA or gDNA derived from T cells, B-cell-depleted T cells, or PBMCs.

The method was immunoSEQ multiplex PCR; TCRdb's version includes in-frame clones alone and lacks a portion of them. The table shows around 49,000 clones, with around 89% occurring only once. Germline CDR1 SEHNR, CDR2 FQNEAQ (reference sequence). This CDR3 is 12 amino acids long. V gave up 1 base and J gave up 9 bases, with 7 bases separating them. The sample taken for sequencing was peripheral blood. The sequence came from a human donor in a cohort sampled during active COVID-19. The chain is built from TRBV7-9 and TRBJ1-5; D is ambiguous. CDR3 amino acids: CASSLDGRPQHF. In nucleotides, the CDR3 is TGTGCCAGCAGCTTAGATGGGAGGCCCCAGCATTTT.